These T cell receptor beta chains were read from a single sample in a study of T cells in Graves' hyperthyroidism and ophthalmopathy. TCRdb reprocessed the multiplex PCR reads with MiXCR, giving one entry per CDR3 protein. The sample shows 350,000 to 450,000 distinct CDR3 sequences, about 14% of them seen only once. The sample taken for sequencing was blood. Receptor source: a man between 50 and 59 years old with Graves' ophthalmopathy. Both conserved end residues are part of each CDR3. The order of the fields is V gene, J gene, CDR3 protein.

V gene: TRBV5-1
J gene: TRBJ1-5
CDR3 protein: CASSLEAGGNQPQHF

V gene: TRBV12-3/TRBV12-4
J gene: TRBJ2-1
CDR3 protein: CASSLKGGRGIGRSYNEQFF

V gene: TRBV9
J gene: TRBJ2-7
CDR3 protein: CASSVGSNWADSYEQYF

V gene: TRBV19
J gene: TRBJ2-5
CDR3 protein: CASSIERLAGDGETQYF

V gene: TRBV29-1
J gene: TRBJ2-2
CDR3 protein: CSGFAGGNTGELFF

V gene: TRBV11-2
J gene: TRBJ2-4
CDR3 protein: CASSLDSFQADQYF

V gene: TRBV6-1
J gene: TRBJ2-5
CDR3 protein: CASSDHSGRAAETQYF

V gene: TRBV4-2
J gene: TRBJ2-6
CDR3 protein: CASSQSSGANVLTF

V gene: TRBV5-1
J gene: TRBJ1-1
CDR3 protein: CASSPTRTGFEAFF

V gene: TRBV2
J gene: TRBJ2-3
CDR3 protein: CASSVSGTSGRASTDTQYF

V gene: TRBV2
J gene: TRBJ2-1
CDR3 protein: CASTRTQREQFF

V gene: TRBV2
J gene: TRBJ2-2
CDR3 protein: CASSELTSGRTAGELFF

V gene: TRBV12-3/TRBV12-4
J gene: TRBJ1-5
CDR3 protein: CASSPTDRGSGQPQHF

V gene: TRBV20-1
J gene: TRBJ2-7
CDR3 protein: CSATSSKQGAHLYYEQYF

V gene: TRBV6-6
J gene: TRBJ2-3
CDR3 protein: CASSYSATDTQYF

V gene: TRBV7-9
J gene: TRBJ2-1
CDR3 protein: CASRPRTGSNEQFF

V gene: TRBV15
J gene: TRBJ2-7
CDR3 protein: CATRGTSGYHEQYF

V gene: TRBV7-9
J gene: TRBJ2-1
CDR3 protein: CASSPLRGNYNEQFF

V gene: TRBV5-1
J gene: TRBJ2-7
CDR3 protein: CASSLGGGILHEQYF

V gene: TRBV28
J gene: TRBJ1-5
CDR3 protein: CASTMGLVLQPQHF

V gene: TRBV5-1
J gene: TRBJ2-2
CDR3 protein: CASSRGASGRYSGELFF

V gene: TRBV10-2
J gene: TRBJ2-5
CDR3 protein: CASRAAQETQYF

V gene: TRBV20-1
J gene: TRBJ2-5
CDR3 protein: CSARPKGGEGQETQYF

V gene: TRBV12-3/TRBV12-4
J gene: TRBJ2-1
CDR3 protein: CASSLRRVDSYNEQFF

V gene: TRBV6-5
J gene: TRBJ1-2
CDR3 protein: CASSSGTGLLSYGYTF

V gene: TRBV11-3
J gene: TRBJ2-4
CDR3 protein: CASSLNELAGLLAKNIQYF

V gene: TRBV20-1
J gene: TRBJ2-5
CDR3 protein: CSASQGIGQETQYF

V gene: TRBV11-1
J gene: TRBJ2-7
CDR3 protein: CASSFQSTGVGSYEQYF

V gene: TRBV25-1
J gene: TRBJ2-5
CDR3 protein: CASSLRRDRGGETQYF

V gene: TRBV30
J gene: TRBJ1-2
CDR3 protein: CAWSSSGLQGGYTF

V gene: TRBV5-1
J gene: TRBJ2-7
CDR3 protein: CASSLDIGVVYEQYF

V gene: TRBV6-1
J gene: TRBJ1-2
CDR3 protein: CASRKTGGESNYGYTF

V gene: TRBV30
J gene: TRBJ1-1
CDR3 protein: CAWRDRADTEAFF

V gene: TRBV7-9
J gene: TRBJ2-1
CDR3 protein: CASSLEDSYGEQFF

V gene: TRBV29-1
J gene: TRBJ2-3
CDR3 protein: CSVARGVADTQYF

V gene: TRBV4-2
J gene: TRBJ2-1
CDR3 protein: CASSQGAFYNEQFF

V gene: TRBV24-1
J gene: TRBJ2-1
CDR3 protein: CATSDLGYEQFF